The 11 T cell receptor beta chains listed next were all sequenced from one sample in a study of blood T cell repertoires in COVID-19. Generated by immunoSEQ multiplex PCR, the TCRdb table keeps only in-frame clones and is missing some. Here the sample spans approximately 350,000 clones, around 92% being singletons. The material sequenced was peripheral blood. The origin of the receptors is a man between 35 and 55 years old with acute or convalescent COVID-19.

The chain joins TRBV6-4 to TRBJ1-2; perhaps TRBD1 as D (5 bases). Per germline, CDR1 MRHNA and CDR2 SNTAGT. V was trimmed by 5 bases and J by 7 bases, leaving 17 bases between them. There are 14 residues in the CDR3. CDR3 region: CASSPRGGALGYTF. CDR3 bases: TGTGCCAGCAGTCCCCGGGGAGGGGCGCTTGGCTACACCTTC.

The CDR3 coding sequence is TGTGCCAGCACTCTAGCGGGAGACGGGGAGCTGTTTTTT. Translation gives CASTLAGDGELFF. The rearrangement links TRBV2 to TRBJ2-2; 10 bases agree with TRBD2. The CDR3 sequence is 13 residues long. V shed 7 bases, J shed 7 bases, and the junction held 3 bases outside the gene matches. Germline V lookup: CDR1 SNHLY, CDR2 FYNNEI.

The chain carries TRBV27 and TRBJ2-1; 10 bases map to TRBD2. This CDR3 has 15 residues. CDR1 is MNHEY and CDR2 is SMNVEV in the germline V gene (reference sequence). V lost 6 bases and J lost 8; bases outside the gene matches: 10. The CDR3 loop reads CASSSSLAGVHEQFF. Written as DNA, the CDR3 is TGTGCCAGCAGCTCAAGCCTAGCGGGAGTCCATGAGCAGTTCTTC.

This chain links TRBV4-2 with TRBJ1-6; 11 bases agree with TRBD1. The CDR3 totals 15 residues. Germline CDR1 reads LGHNA; CDR2 reads YNFKEQ. V gave up 4 bases and J gave up 9 bases; unmatched junction bases: 5. CDR3 protein: CASSLGQGDASPLHF. The CDR3 DNA reads as TGTGCCAGCAGCCTGGGACAGGGGGACGCTTCACCCCTCCACTTT.

The chain couples TRBV6-5 to TRBJ2-1, with 7 bases aligning to TRBD1. Unmatched junction bases numbered 6, after V lost 4 bases and J lost 3 bases. The CDR3 consists of 15 residues. CDR1 and CDR2 from the germline V gene are MNHEY and SVGAGI. The CDR3 DNA follows: TGTGCCAGCAGTTCCACAGGGGCCCGCTACAATGAGCAGTTCTTC. Protein: CASSSTGARYNEQFF.

The genes are TRBV7-3 and TRBJ2-1; 10 bases align to TRBD2. The CDR3 runs 15 residues. Germline V gene sequence: CDR1 SGHTA, CDR2 FQGTGA. V lost 1 base to trimming and J lost 8 bases; unmatched junction nucleotides: 5. CDR3 sequence reads: CASSLKRGGVDEQFF. The CDR3 nucleotides read TGTGCCAGCAGCTTAAAGCGGGGGGGCGTCGATGAGCAGTTCTTC.

J is TRBJ2-7 and V is TRBV19; possibly TRBD2 for D (6 bases). The length of the CDR3 is 15 residues. The germline V gene has CDR1 LNHDA and CDR2 SQIVND (reference sequence). V was shortened by 7 bases and J by 4 bases, with 20 bases between the two germline ends. CDR3: CASTYGAGSGYEQYF. CDR3 bases: TGTGCCAGTACGTATGGGGCGGGATCGGGATACGAGCAGTACTTC.

This clone has a single count. CDR3 loop: CASSYGPLEPQHF. CDR3 DNA sequence: TGTGCCAGCAGTTACGGGCCCCTGGAGCCCCAGCATTTT. The chain recombines TRBV6-5 with TRBJ1-5; D uncertain. Trimming removed 2 bases from V and 8 bases from J, with 10 bases in between. This CDR3 has 13 amino acids. Germline CDR1 reads MNHEY; CDR2 reads SVGAGI.

V usage is TRBV28 and J usage is TRBJ2-7, with a tentative D call TRBD1 (6 bases). The germline gives CDR1 MDHEN, CDR2 SYDVKM. The germline V and J ends were trimmed by 3 bases and 6 bases, with 12 bases remaining between them. CDR3 length equals 13 residues. CDR3 nucleotides: TGTGCCAGCAGTTTGTGGGGGCATAGCGAGCAGTACTTC. The encoded protein is CASSLWGHSEQYF.

This chain links TRBV4-2 with TRBJ1-3, with D maybe TRBD1 (6 bases). Trimming left V 4 bases short and J 4 bases short, with 14 bases between. The length of the CDR3 is 15 residues. Germline CDR1 LGHNA, CDR2 YNFKEQ. This chain's CDR3 is CASSLADRSGNTIYF. The CDR3 DNA follows: TGTGCCAGCAGCCTGGCCGACAGGTCCGGAAACACCATATATTTT.

This chain links TRBV19 with TRBJ2-2; tentative D call: TRBD1 (6 bases). CDR1 is LNHDA, CDR2 SQIVND, per germline (reference sequence). The V end lost 10 bases, the J end lost 1 base, and 19 bases lay between the germline ends. This CDR3 is 16 amino acids long. The CDR3 protein is CATRVRGERNTGELFF. CDR3 DNA: TGTGCCACTCGGGTCAGGGGCGAGCGGAACACCGGGGAGCTGTTTTTT.